This TCR beta chain stems from a study of CXCR3-negative and CXCR3-positive naive CD8 T cells. As for the study in general: There were 120 million to 150 million TRB reads altogether, and each library had about 1.5 +/- 0.3 million of them. Whole-study findings and limits: With respect to TRBV-TRBJ usage, naive CXCR3-negative and CXCR3-positive cells were similar; memory differed. Similarly elevated diversity marked both naive subsets, with memory CD8+ cells showing far lower diversity. Hydrophobicity of TRB CDR3s was greater in CXCR3-positive naive cells than in CXCR3-negative naive cells.

Comment on this clonotype: Its antigen is undetermined.

CDR1 is SGHVS, CDR2 FQNEAQ, per germline. This CDR3 has 11 amino acids. The sorting of each CD8+ T cell subset was done in triplicate, at about 300,000 cells each. UMI labels and 5' RACE were used to prepare the TRB cDNA libraries. Reprocessing the 5' RACE reads, TCRdb reports a single entry for every CDR3 protein and omits DNA. The sample's table shows tens of thousands of distinct CDR3 sequences. This sequence was found in a human donor in good health. Some clones in this sample may be carry-over from other donors' samples. The chain couples TRBV7-8 to TRBJ2-2. Sequencing was performed on naive CXCR3+ CD8+ T cells from blood. As to subset: CD45RO-CCR7+CD27+CD95- naive CD8+ T cells expressing CXCR3 (TNR3+). CDR3 loop: CASSYGGELFF.